This TCR beta chain comes out of a study of cytomegalovirus exposure and HLA in healthy donors. This CDR3 has 14 amino acids. Trimming left V 2 bases short and J 8 bases short, with 15 bases between. Germline CDR1 MDHEN, CDR2 SYDVKM. The PCR had 60 Vbeta and 13 Jbeta primers. Assay: immunoSEQ multiplex PCR; the TCRdb copy retains only in-frame clones and omits some. The data contain some 190,000 clones, approximately 86% of them seen just once; the ten biggest clones take up approximately 0.31%. This chain uses TRBV28 with TRBJ1-2; weak D call: TRBD1 (6 bases). This receptor was obtained from a woman aged 25 to 45 in good health and CMV-seronegative. Sequences were obtained from PBMCs. CDR3 residues: CASSLVTGTWGYTF. The DNA of the CDR3 is TGTGCCAGCAGTTTAGTTACAGGGACGTGGGGCTACACCTTC.